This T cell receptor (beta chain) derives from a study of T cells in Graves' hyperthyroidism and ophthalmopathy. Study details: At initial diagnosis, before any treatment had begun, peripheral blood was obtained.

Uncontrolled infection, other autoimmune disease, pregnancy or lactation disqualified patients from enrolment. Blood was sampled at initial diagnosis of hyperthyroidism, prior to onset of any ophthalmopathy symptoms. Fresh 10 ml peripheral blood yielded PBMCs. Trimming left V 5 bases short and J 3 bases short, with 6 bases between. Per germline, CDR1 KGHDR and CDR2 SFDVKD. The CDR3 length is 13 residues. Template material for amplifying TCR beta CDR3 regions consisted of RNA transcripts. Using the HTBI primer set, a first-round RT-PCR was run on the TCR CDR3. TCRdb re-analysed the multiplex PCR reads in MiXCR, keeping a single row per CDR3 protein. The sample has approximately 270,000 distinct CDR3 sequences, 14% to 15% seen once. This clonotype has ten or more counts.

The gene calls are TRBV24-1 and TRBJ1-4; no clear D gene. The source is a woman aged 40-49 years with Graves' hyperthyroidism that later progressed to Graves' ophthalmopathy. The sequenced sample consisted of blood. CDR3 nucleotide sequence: TGTGCCACCAGTGGGGCAGCTAATGAAAAACTGTTTTTT. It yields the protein CATSGAANEKLFF.